The 19 T cell receptor beta chains given below trace back to one sample, sequenced in a study of CD8 T cells in Susac syndrome. RNA totalling about 0.5 to 1 ug underwent reverse transcription with random hexamers. TCRdb redid the calling of the immunoSEQ multiplex PCR reads with MiXCR, one entry per CDR3 protein. The repertoire has 330,000 or so distinct CDR3 sequences, about 82% of them found once; the top ten carry 0.21%. Material: CD8+ T cells from PBMCs. The receptors originated from a human donor with multiple sclerosis.

This chain links TRBV19 with TRBJ2-3; no firm D call. The CDR3 is 14 amino acids. V was clipped by 3 bases and J by 2 bases, with 9 bases between them. CDR1 and CDR2 from the germline V gene are LNHDA and SQIVND (reference sequence). The DNA of the CDR3 is TGTGCCAGTAGTATCGTCGGAGACACAGATACGCAGTATTTT. Protein product: CASSIVGDTDTQYF.

About this clonotype itself: Germline is not matched at one junction end, which may reflect a read error. V usage is TRBV11-2 and J usage is TRBJ2-1; 10 bases match TRBD2. CDR3 size: 16 residues. Looked up from germline, CDR1 is SGHAT and CDR2 is FQNNGV. The CDR3 nucleotides are TGTGCCAGCTTCTCCGGGGCTAGCGGGAGTGGAGATGAGCGGTTCTTC. Translation: CASFSGASGSGDERFF.

The chain couples TRBV5-4 to TRBJ1-2, with TRBD1 matching over 7 bases. The V gene's germline CDR1 is SGHNT and CDR2 YYREEE (reference sequence). Trimming removed 5 bases from V and 7 bases from J; junction bases left unmatched: 17. The CDR3 runs to 16 residues. As DNA, the CDR3 is TGTGCCAGCAGAGGAGGCAGGGGGACCTCTTTGGCTGGCTACACCTTC. Translating it yields CASRGGRGTSLAGYTF.

In nucleotides, the CDR3 is TGTGCCAGCAGTTTAAGTGGACCCCCAGAGACCCAGTACTTC. Translating it yields CASSLSGPPETQYF. V usage is TRBV27 and J usage is TRBJ2-5; D is undetermined. Per germline, CDR1 MNHEY and CDR2 SMNVEV (reference sequence). This CDR3 has 14 amino acids. Trimming shortened V by 2 bases and J by 4 bases, and 11 bases separated the two germline ends.

The J gene is TRBJ2-2, the V gene TRBV19, with 11 bases lining up with TRBD2. V lost 0 bases and J lost 7; bases outside the gene matches: 4. The CDR3 covers 16 residues. Germline V CDR1 and CDR2: LNHDA, SQIVND (reference sequence). Here the CDR3 reads CASSIDWGTSGGELFF. The CDR3 nucleotides read TGTGCCAGTAGTATAGATTGGGGGACTAGCGGCGGGGAGCTGTTTTTT.

J is TRBJ2-7 and V is TRBV20-1, with D possibly matching TRBD1 (6 bases). The CDR3 spans 15 residues. The germline gives CDR1 DFQATT, CDR2 SNEGSKA (reference sequence). V was pared by 4 bases and J by 4 bases, with 20 bases between. CDR3 DNA sequence: TGCAGTGCTACACTAGGTCTGGGCAGGGGTTACGAGCAGTACTTC. As protein: CSATLGLGRGYEQYF.

This sequence joins TRBV29-1 and TRBJ2-7; TRBD2 is a possible D gene (6 bases). V lost 3 bases, J lost 3 bases, and 12 bases lay in between. Germline lookup yields CDR1 SQVTM and CDR2 ANQGSEA. CDR3 length equals 13 residues. The DNA for the CDR3 is TGCAGCGTTGATTGGGGGGTGGGCTACGAGCAGTACTTC. It encodes CSVDWGVGYEQYF.

CDR3 sequence reads: CASSYSAGETQYF. DNA for the CDR3: TGTGCCAGCAGTTACTCGGCGGGGGAGACCCAGTACTTC. The chain couples TRBV6-5 to TRBJ2-5, with a possible D match to TRBD2 (6 bases). The germline V gene encodes CDR1 MNHEY and CDR2 SVGAGI. The CDR3 is made up of 13 amino acids. V dropped 0 bases and J dropped 5 bases, with 7 bases sitting between them.

This sequence joins TRBV5-4 and TRBJ2-3; a possible D gene is TRBD2 (7 bases). Deletions cut 6 bases from V and 0 bases from J, with 20 bases between. The CDR3 spans 17 residues. From germline, CDR1 is SGHNT and CDR2 YYREEE (reference sequence). This CDR3 is CASTQGGAGHSTDTQYF. The CDR3 region has the DNA TGTGCCAGCACACAAGGGGGAGCGGGGCACAGCACAGATACGCAGTATTTT.

As to this clonotype: A junction boundary mismatches the germline segment, possibly from a read error. The rearrangement uses TRBV12-3 or TRBV12-4 and TRBJ2-1; 8 positions match TRBD2. This CDR3 is built from 13 residues. The CDR3 protein is CASRAGAYNEQLF. CDR3 bases: TGTGCCAGCAGAGCGGGAGCGTACAATGAGCAGCTCTTC.

This sequence joins TRBV30 and TRBJ2-2; unclear D gene. The V and J ends lost 7 bases and 4 bases respectively, with 7 bases between them. The CDR3 is 11 residues long. Germline V CDR1 and CDR2: GTSNPN, SVGIG (reference sequence). DNA for the CDR3: TGTGCCTTCCATCCCACCGGGGAGCTGTTTTTT. It codes for CAFHPTGELFF.

J is TRBJ2-7 and V is TRBV28; 11 positions agree with TRBD2. Losses at the gene ends were 3 bases for V and 0 bases for J; bases not matched to a gene: 16. This CDR3 has 20 residues. Germline-derived CDR1 and CDR2 are MDHEN and SYDVKM. CDR3 in amino acids: CASSFAQERKGLAASYEQYF. The DNA of the CDR3 is TGTGCCAGCAGTTTTGCCCAGGAGAGAAAGGGACTAGCGGCCTCCTACGAGCAGTACTTC.

CDR3 in DNA: TGTGCCAGCAGCGTAACAGGCAGGGAGGCCCAAGAGACCCAGTACTTC. This gives the protein CASSVTGREAQETQYF. This chain connects TRBV9 to TRBJ2-5; D is possibly TRBD2 (6 bases). The germline CDR1 and CDR2 sequences are SGDLS and YYNGEE. This CDR3 is built from 16 residues. Trimming removed 1 base at V and 1 base at J, with 14 bases between.

The V and J genes are TRBV28 and TRBJ1-1; no firm D call. This CDR3 spans 13 amino acids. V was clipped by 7 bases and J by 5 bases, with 14 bases between them. Germline V gene data show CDR1 as MDHEN and CDR2 as SYDVKM. The CDR3 reads CASTSFSRTEAFF. CDR3 bases: TGTGCCAGCACCTCTTTTAGCAGAACTGAAGCTTTCTTT. Supplemented by reference TRBV28 and TRBJ1-1, the full variable domain reads DVKVTQSSRYLVKRTGEKVFLECVQDMDHENMFWYRQDPGLGLRLIYFSYDVKMKEKGDIPEGYSVSREKKERFSLILESASTNQTSMYLCASTSFSRTEAFFGQGTRLTVV.

J is TRBJ2-3 and V is TRBV20-1, with D possibly called TRBD1 or TRBD2 (5 bases each). This CDR3 has 15 amino acids. V was pared by 7 bases and J by 3 bases, with 20 bases between. Germline V gives CDR1 DFQATT, CDR2 SNEGSKA (reference sequence). This chain's CDR3 is CSVSGPAKGTDTQYF. The CDR3 nucleotides are TGCAGTGTCTCGGGACCGGCGAAAGGTACAGATACGCAGTATTTT.

The rearrangement links TRBV7-9 to TRBJ1-1; a weak D match, TRBD1 (6 bases). V dropped 7 bases and J dropped 6 bases, with 12 bases sitting between them. The CDR3 extends over 12 amino acids. The V gene's germline CDR1 is SEHNR and CDR2 FQNEAQ (reference sequence). CDR3 coding DNA: TGTGCCAGCAAGGGGGGACCACCTGAAGCTTTCTTT. As protein: CASKGGPPEAFF.

This rearrangement joins TRBV20-1 to TRBJ1-5; weak D call: TRBD1 (6 bases). Germline CDR1 and CDR2: DFQATT and SNEGSKA (reference sequence). This CDR3 has 16 residues. V was shortened by 3 bases and J by 2 bases, with 17 bases between the two germline ends. CDR3 sequence: CSAREQGRLGNQPQHF. In nucleotides, the CDR3 is TGCAGTGCTAGGGAACAGGGTCGGTTAGGCAATCAGCCCCAGCATTTT.

V and J are TRBV4-3 and TRBJ2-1; tentatively, D is TRBD2 (6 bases). The germline V gene has CDR1 LGHNA and CDR2 YSLEER. V gave up 3 bases and J gave up 1 base, with 10 bases separating them. CDR3 length: 15 amino acids. The CDR3, as DNA: TGCGCCAGCAGCCAGGGGAGGTATTCCTACAATGAGCAGTTCTTC. Translating gives CASSQGRYSYNEQFF.

This sequence joins TRBV27 and TRBJ2-3; no definite D call. Germline CDR1 MNHEY, CDR2 SMNVEV (reference sequence). CDR3 size: 14 residues. Trimming took off 1 base at V and 4 bases at J, with 9 bases between the two ends. The DNA of the CDR3 is TGTGCCAGCAGTTTATATCCTCTCCCAGATACGCAGTATTTT. This encodes CASSLYPLPDTQYF.